This T cell receptor beta chain stems from a study of blood T cells in healthy people across ages. The CDR3 covers 15 residues. The germline V gene encodes CDR1 DFQATT and CDR2 SNEGSKA (reference sequence). The V end lost 3 bases, the J end lost 2 bases, and 14 bases lay between the germline ends. Primed by a sample-barcoded 5' primer and a J-beta primer mix, a second PCR proceeded for about 7 to 11 cycles. TCRdb recomputed calls from the 5' RACE reads with MiXCR, one row per CDR3 protein. Of over a million distinct CDR3 sequences in the sample, approximately 25% were seen once. These same records also appear under a second study, on T cells of mothers and their children.

Sequenced: blood. The TCR originated in a girl between 2 and 10 years old in good health. The V and J genes are TRBV20-1 and TRBJ2-4; D might be TRBD1 (5 bases). CDR3 in amino acids: CSASNIRVTKNIQYF. CDR3 sequence (DNA): TGCAGTGCTAGTAATATCAGGGTTACCAAAAACATTCAGTACTTC.